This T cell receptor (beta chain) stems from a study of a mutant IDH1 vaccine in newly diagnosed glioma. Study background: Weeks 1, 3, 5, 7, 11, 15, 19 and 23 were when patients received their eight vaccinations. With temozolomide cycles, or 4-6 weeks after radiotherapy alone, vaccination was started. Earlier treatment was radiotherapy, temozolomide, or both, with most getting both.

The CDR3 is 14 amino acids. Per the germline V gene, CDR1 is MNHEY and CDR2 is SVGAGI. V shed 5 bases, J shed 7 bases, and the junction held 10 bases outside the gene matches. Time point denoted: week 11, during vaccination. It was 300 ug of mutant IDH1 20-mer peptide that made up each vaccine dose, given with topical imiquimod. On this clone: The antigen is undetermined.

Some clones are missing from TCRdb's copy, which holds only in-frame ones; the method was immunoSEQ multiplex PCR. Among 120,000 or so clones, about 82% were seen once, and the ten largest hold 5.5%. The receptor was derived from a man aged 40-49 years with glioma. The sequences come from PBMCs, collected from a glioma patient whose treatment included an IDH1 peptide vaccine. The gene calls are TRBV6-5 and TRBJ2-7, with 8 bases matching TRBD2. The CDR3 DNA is TGTGCCAGCAGTCCGCCGGGGGGGCAGGGGGAGCAGTACTTC. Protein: CASSPPGGQGEQYF.